A single sample gave rise to the 18 T cell receptor beta chains below, sequenced in a study of tumor and adjacent non-tumor tissue in lung cancer. Three rounds of nested PCR, following a modified ARM-PCR protocol, produced the TCRbeta library. TCRdb re-called the multiplex PCR reads with MiXCR, one entry per CDR3 protein. Of about 68,000 distinct CDR3 sequences in the sample, 55% to 75% were seen once. The template was RNA from unsorted bulk tissue. Sequenced input: lung tumor tissue. These receptors all come from a man aged 45 to 65 with non-small cell lung cancer.

A note on this clonotype: This sequence may be a read error, since a much larger clone differs from it by one base. This chain links TRBV12-5 with TRBJ2-3; 7 bases line up with TRBD2. Trimming cost V 0 bases and J 2 bases; bases outside gene matches: 11. Germline assignment: CDR1 LGHNT and CDR2 FRNRAP. The CDR3 is made up of 18 amino acids. The CDR3 nucleotides read TGTGCTAGTGGTTTGGTCCGTCTAGCGGAGGACCCCACAGATACGCAGTATTTT. It encodes CASGLVRLAEDPTDTQYF.

About this clonotype itself: An end of the junction does not agree with germline; a read error may underlie this. The chain carries TRBV12-3 or TRBV12-4 and TRBJ2-6; weak D call: TRBD1 (5 bases). The CDR3 spans 16 residues. The CDR3 DNA follows: TGTGCCAGCAGTTTGGACGGAACTGCTGGGGCCAACATCCTGGCTTTC. Residues: CASSLDGTAGANILAF.

With regard to this clonotype: A much larger clone sits a single nucleotide away, making a read error possible. The chain uses TRBV12-3 or TRBV12-4 and TRBJ1-2, with D possibly matching TRBD1 (5 bases). The CDR3 consists of 13 residues. CDR3 in DNA: TGTGCCAGCAGCCAAACCAGGGTCTATGGCTACATCTTC. This encodes CASSQTRVYGYIF.

Of note for this clonotype: The conserved closing phenylalanine or tryptophan is absent in this CDR3, likely reflecting a read error. This sequence joins TRBV7-9 and TRBJ1-1; D unclear. V lost 9 bases and J 8 bases, leaving 16 bases between the germline ends. Germline loops: CDR1 SEHNR, CDR2 FQNEAQ (reference sequence). The CDR3 contains 12 residues. This CDR3 is CASSYRVREAFY. DNA for the CDR3: TGTGCCAGTTCTTACCGCGTCAGGGAAGCTTTCTAT.

Turning to this clonotype: One base away lies a much larger clone, so this may be a sequencing read error. The chain joins TRBV28 to TRBJ2-3, with D tentatively TRBD1 (6 bases). CDR3 size: 12 residues. Germline V lookup: CDR1 MDHEN, CDR2 SYDVKM. The CDR3 spells CASTSRTDTRYF. The CDR3, as DNA: TGTGCCAGCACCTCGAGGACAGATACGCGGTATTTT. Supplemented by reference TRBV28 and TRBJ2-3, the full variable domain reads DVKVTQSSRYLVKRTGEKVFLECVQDMDHENMFWYRQDPGLGLRLIYFSYDVKMKEKGDIPEGYSVSREKKERFSLILESASTNQTSMYLCASTSRTDTRYFGPGTRLTVL.

This clonotype appeared many times. This chain uses TRBV12-3 or TRBV12-4 with TRBJ2-2; D is possibly TRBD1 (5 bases). The CDR3 runs to 14 residues. V lost 6 bases, J lost 1 base, and 9 bases lay in between. CDR3 nucleotides: TGTGCCAGCAGCCTCGACAGGAACACCGGGGAGCTGTTTTTT. This encodes CASSLDRNTGELFF.

This clonotype was seen only a few times. This chain joins TRBV10-2 and TRBJ2-7, with 12 nucleotides matching TRBD2. The CDR3 length is 15 residues. The J segment lost 5 bases and the V segment lost 6 bases, leaving 8 bases of the junction unmatched. The germline V gene encodes CDR1 WSHSY and CDR2 SAAADI. CDR3 sequence: CASSHAGLAGNEQYF. In DNA, the CDR3 is TGCGCCAGCAGCCACGCAGGACTAGCGGGAAACGAGCAGTACTTC.

A note on this clonotype: Sequence at one end of the junction differs from germline and may be a read error. This sequence joins TRBV4-2 and TRBJ2-6, with a possible D match to TRBD1 (5 bases). CDR1 and CDR2 from the germline V gene are LGHNA and YNFKEQ. The CDR3 consists of 16 residues. In DNA, the CDR3 is TGTGCCAGCAGCCGCTCTCACACCTCTGGGGCCAACGTCCTGATTTTC. It codes for CASSRSHTSGANVLIF.

In regard to this clonotype: No conserved phenylalanine or tryptophan is present at the end of the CDR3, so a read error is the likely explanation. The gene calls are TRBV11-2 and TRBJ2-3; no definite D call. Germline-derived CDR1 and CDR2 are SGHAT and FQNNGV. The length of the CDR3 is 14 residues. Written as DNA, the CDR3 is TGTGTCAGCAGCTTAGGACGCTCCCTCGATACGCAGTATTCT. It translates to CVSSLGRSLDTQYS.

This clonotype has at least ten counts. This chain connects TRBV6-5 to TRBJ1-2; 9 bases map to TRBD1. The J segment lost 8 bases and the V segment lost 2 bases, leaving 9 bases of the junction unmatched. Germline loops: CDR1 MNHEY, CDR2 SVGAGI. The CDR3 has 15 amino acids. The CDR3 bases are TGTGCCAGCAGTTACGAAAAACAGGGGGCGCAAGGCTACACCTTC. Translating gives CASSYEKQGAQGYTF.

On this clonotype: Without the conserved terminal phenylalanine or tryptophan, this CDR3 likely stems from a read error. This rearrangement joins TRBV28 to TRBJ2-1; D is perhaps TRBD1 (6 bases). Trimming took 4 bases from V and 1 from J, leaving 23 bases between them. This CDR3 spans 19 amino acids. Germline loops: CDR1 MDHEN, CDR2 SYDVKM. The CDR3 nucleotides are TGTGCCAGCAGTTCAACCTTCGGGACACAGACCGGTTCCTACAATGAGCAGTTCTTA. Protein sequence: CASSSTFGTQTGSYNEQFL.

This chain joins TRBV6-1 and TRBJ1-2; D uncertain. The CDR3 contains 12 residues. Germline CDR1 and CDR2: MNHNS and SASEGT. CDR3 protein: CGSSRLPRGYTF. The CDR3 nucleotides read TGTGGGAGCAGCCGATTACCCAGAGGCTACACCTTC.

The J gene is TRBJ1-5, the V gene TRBV11-2; possible D gene TRBD1, 5 bases. Germline CDR1 SGHAT, CDR2 FQNNGV. The CDR3 contains 15 residues. V was trimmed by 0 bases and J by 6 bases, leaving 12 bases between them. The CDR3: CASSLENWGGQPQHF. The CDR3 bases are TGTGCCAGCAGCTTAGAGAACTGGGGGGGTCAGCCCCAGCATTTT.

V and J are TRBV20-1 and TRBJ1-2; 9 bases fit TRBD1. The CDR3 sequence is 19 residues long. V lost 4 bases, J lost 4 bases, and 22 bases stayed unmatched. Germline values: CDR1 DFQATT, CDR2 SNEGSKA (reference sequence). CDR3 in DNA: TGCAGTGCTAAAAATACAGCGGGACAGGGTTTTCAGCATGCCTATGGCTACACCTTC. Translating gives CSAKNTAGQGFQHAYGYTF.

To note about this clonotype: One junction end does not reproduce the germline sequence, and a read error may be involved. The chain employs TRBV10-3 and TRBJ2-7, with D possibly called TRBD1 or TRBD2 (5 bases each). Germline CDR1 reads ENHRY; CDR2 reads SYGVKD. The CDR3 has 13 amino acids. CDR3 loop: CAINEPLGDEQYF. The DNA for the CDR3 is TGTGCCATCAATGAGCCCCTGGGGGACGAGCAGTACTTC.

As for this clonotype: A read error may explain this, as a much larger clone is one base away. The chain joins TRBV2 to TRBJ2-3; no firm D call. Germline-derived CDR1 and CDR2 are SNHLY and FYNNEI. The germline V and J ends were trimmed by 5 bases and 11 bases, with 23 bases remaining between them. This CDR3 spans 15 amino acids. This CDR3 is CASSINCFLNLGQYF. As DNA, the CDR3 is TGTGCCAGCAGTATCAACTGTTTTCTGAACCTGGGGCAGTATTTT.

This rearrangement joins TRBV9 to TRBJ1-1; D is possibly TRBD1 (5 bases). Trimming took off 3 bases at V and 1 base at J, with 16 bases between the two ends. The V gene's germline CDR1 is SGDLS and CDR2 YYNGEE. This CDR3 contains 16 residues. CDR3 bases: TGTGCCAGCAGCGCAAAAGCGACAGTGACGAACACTGAAGCTTTCTTT. This sequence encodes CASSAKATVTNTEAFF.

To note about this clonotype: A read error is possible here, since a much larger clone lies one base away. V is TRBV20-1 and J is TRBJ2-7, with 7 bases fitting TRBD2. The J segment lost 3 bases and the V segment lost 5 bases, leaving 7 bases of the junction unmatched. CDR3 size: 13 residues. Looked up from germline, CDR1 is DFQATT and CDR2 is SNEGSKA (reference sequence). This CDR3 reads CSARSGMDYEQYF. The CDR3 DNA reads as TGCAGTGCTCGGAGCGGGATGGACTACGAGCAGTACTTC.